Listed here are 10 T cell receptor beta chains from one sample, sequenced in a study of blood T cell repertoires in COVID-19. Here immunoSEQ multiplex PCR was the method, and the copy in TCRdb shows in-frame clones only, minus some. The table has 90,000 to 120,000 clones, 84% seen once. The sample was peripheral blood. The receptors were sampled from a human donor in a cohort sampled during active COVID-19.

The V call is TRBV19, the J call TRBJ1-2; 9 bases align to TRBD1. Germline CDR1 LNHDA, CDR2 SQIVND (reference sequence). This CDR3 is 15 amino acids long. Losses at the gene ends were 5 bases for V and 8 bases for J; bases not matched to a gene: 12. The CDR3 bases are TGTGCCAGTAGTTTTCTTCCGGGACAGGGTGGAGGCTACACCTTC. It specifies CASSFLPGQGGGYTF.

J is TRBJ2-1 and V is TRBV9; 10 nucleotides match TRBD1. Germline CDR1 SGDLS, CDR2 YYNGEE. After removal of 4 bases from V and 9 bases from J, the junction contained 10 bases not matched to a gene. The CDR3 extends over 15 amino acids. CDR3 protein: CASSPRQGALSEQFF. The CDR3, as DNA: TGTGCCAGCAGCCCGAGACAGGGGGCCCTCAGTGAGCAGTTCTTC. The full variable domain, rest sourced from reference TRBV9 and TRBJ2-1, is DSGVTQTPKHLITATGQRVTLRCSPRSGDLSVYWYQQSLDQGLQFLIQYYNGEERAKGNILERFSAQQFPDLHSELNLSSLELGDSALYFCASSPRQGALSEQFFGPGTRLTVL.

The genes are TRBV4-3 and TRBJ2-7, with 8 positions matching TRBD2. Germline V gives CDR1 LGHNA, CDR2 YSLEER. The junction had 12 bases not matched to a gene; V was cut back by 1 base and J by 4 bases. The CDR3 covers 17 residues. CDR3 loop: CASSQGANPTSAYEQYF. CDR3 bases: TGCGCCAGCAGCCAAGGCGCTAACCCGACTAGCGCTTACGAGCAGTACTTC.

The chain is built from TRBV6-1 and TRBJ1-2; D remains ambiguous. The CDR3 is 14 amino acids. V was clipped by 0 bases and J by 8 bases, with 13 bases between them. Germline CDR1 reads MNHNS; CDR2 reads SASEGT. CDR3 nucleotides: TGTGCCAGCAGTGAAGCAGGGCCGGGCGGGGGCTACACCTTC. Translation: CASSEAGPGGGYTF.

The rearrangement joins TRBV3-1 (or the pseudogene TRBV3-2) to TRBJ2-3; tentatively, D is TRBD2 (6 bases). Germline CDR1 reads LGHDT; CDR2 reads YNNKEL (reference sequence). Trimming stripped 0 bases from V and 6 bases from J, with 16 bases between. There are 16 residues in the CDR3. The CDR3 spells CASSQDPSATRDTQYF. DNA for the CDR3: TGTGCCAGCAGCCAAGATCCTAGCGCTACGAGGGATACGCAGTATTTT.

This chain joins TRBV5-8 and TRBJ1-4; 9 bases line up with TRBD1. Germline CDR1 SGHTS, CDR2 YDEGEE. The V segment lost 4 bases and the J segment 7 bases; nucleotides outside the gene matches: 5. This CDR3 is 14 amino acids long. CDR3 sequence: CASSLTGGPEKLFF. CDR3 coding DNA: TGTGCCAGCAGCCTTACAGGGGGCCCTGAAAAACTGTTTTTT.

The V gene is TRBV2, the J gene TRBJ1-4; D is undetermined. CDR3 length: 16 amino acids. CDR1 is SNHLY, CDR2 FYNNEI, per germline. V gave up 7 bases and J gave up 0 bases, with 15 bases separating them. Written as DNA, the CDR3 is TGTGCCAGCATCCCTGGGCAAGGTACAACTAATGAAAAACTGTTTTTT. This encodes CASIPGQGTTNEKLFF.

The chain recombines TRBV29-1 with TRBJ1-1; 9 bases map to TRBD1. Germline loops: CDR1 SQVTM, CDR2 ANQGSEA. J was trimmed by 5 bases and V by 3 bases; bases with no gene match: 4. This CDR3 has 13 residues. The DNA of the CDR3 is TGCAGCGTTGAGGGACAGGGTAGAACTGAAGCTTTCTTT. This encodes CSVEGQGRTEAFF.

The rearrangement links TRBV12-5 to TRBJ2-3; 9 bases are shared with TRBD2. The junction had 9 bases not matched to a gene; V was cut back by 2 bases and J by 0 bases. Germline lookup yields CDR1 LGHNT and CDR2 FRNRAP. The CDR3 is made up of 18 amino acids. CDR3 DNA sequence: TGTGCTAGTGGTTTGACGATGAAGACTAGCGGAAGCACAGATACGCAGTATTTT. Protein product: CASGLTMKTSGSTDTQYF.

The V and J genes are TRBV7-2 and TRBJ1-2; the D gene is possibly TRBD1 (6 bases). The CDR3 length is 16 residues. Trimming shortened V by 5 bases and J by 6 bases, and 22 bases separated the two germline ends. Germline CDR1 reads SGHTA; CDR2 reads FQGNSA. This chain's CDR3 is CASSPQGRHTENGYTF. In DNA, the CDR3 is TGTGCCAGCAGCCCACAGGGACGGCACACGGAGAATGGCTACACCTTC.